A selection of T cell receptor beta chains follows, all from one sample in a study of blood T cell repertoires in COVID-19. Method: immunoSEQ multiplex PCR; TCRdb's copy keeps in-frame clones and lacks some. The sample lists 170,000 or so clones, around 87% occurring once. Sequenced material: peripheral blood. Receptors originate from a middle-aged man with active or convalescent COVID-19. The CDR3 runs from the conserved cysteine through the conserved F or W. The order of the fields is V gene, D gene, J gene, clone size, CDR3 protein, CDR3 DNA. A D gene is named only where the DNA matches it firmly. Expanded clones get a size class; other rows say once, few or many, or leave the size out.

TRBV15	TRBD1	TRBJ1-2	-	CATSRDRTGSSGYTF	TGTGCCACCAGCAGAGATCGGACAGGGTCCTCAGGCTACACCTTC
TRBV6-1	TRBD1	TRBJ1-4	-	CASSEGTGGTTNEKLFF	TGTGCCAGCAGTGAAGGGACAGGGGGAACGACTAATGAAAAACTGTTTTTT
TRBV7-2	TRBD1	TRBJ1-6	-	CASSFNGQGANSPLHF	TGTGCCAGCAGCTTCAATGGACAGGGGGCGAATTCACCCCTCCACTTT
TRBV7-9	TRBD2	TRBJ2-7	-	CASSLERRGGGEQYF	TGTGCCAGCAGCTTAGAGCGGCGGGGGGGCGGCGAGCAGTACTTC
TRBV4-1	TRBD1	TRBJ1-4	-	CASSHGQGPRSNEKLFF	TGCGCCAGCAGCCATGGACAGGGGCCACGTTCTAATGAAAAACTGTTTTTT
TRBV10-3	-	TRBJ1-6	-	CAISGGDVSNSPLHF	TGTGCCATCAGTGGGGGGGACGTAAGTAATTCACCCCTCCACTTT
TRBV12-3/TRBV12-4	-	TRBJ1-5	-	CASSFSGNQPQHF	TGTGCCAGCAGTTTTTCAGGGAATCAGCCCCAGCATTTT
TRBV13	-	TRBJ1-2	once	CASSLAQGHGYTF	TGTGCCAGCAGCTTAGCCCAGGGGCATGGCTACACCTTC
TRBV2	-	TRBJ1-6	-	CASSDTYNSPLHF	TGTGCCAGCAGCGACACCTATAATTCACCCCTCCACTTT
TRBV27	TRBD2	TRBJ2-1	-	CASRPAGGPGNEQFF	TGTGCCAGTCGCCCGGCGGGGGGGCCGGGTAATGAGCAGTTCTTC
TRBV28	-	TRBJ2-3	-	CASSEAGFKTDTQYF	TGTGCCAGCAGTGAAGCAGGGTTCAAGACAGATACGCAGTATTTT
TRBV6-5	-	TRBJ1-2	-	CASSYSLSLEDYGYTF	TGTGCCAGCAGTTATAGTCTCAGTTTGGAGGACTATGGCTACACCTTC
TRBV6-5	-	TRBJ2-7	-	CASSYSEGRGLEQYF	TGTGCCAGCAGTTATTCGGAGGGGAGAGGGCTCGAGCAGTACTTC
TRBV11-3	TRBD2	TRBJ2-7	-	CASGGVSYEQYF	TGTGCCAGCGGGGGGGTTTCCTACGAGCAGTACTTC
TRBV2	TRBD1	TRBJ1-2	-	CASSDGQGGIDGYTF	TGTGCCAGCAGTGATGGGCAGGGGGGTATTGATGGCTACACCTTC
TRBV19	TRBD1	TRBJ1-2	-	CASRPPDRGYGYTF	TGTGCCAGTAGACCTCCGGACAGGGGCTATGGCTACACCTTC
TRBV30	-	TRBJ1-6	once	CAWSMDAGNSPLHF	TGTGCCTGGAGTATGGACGCAGGGAATTCACCCCTCCACTTT
TRBV28	-	TRBJ1-5	-	CASSLVAPGVRQPQHF	TGTGCCAGCAGTTTGGTGGCCCCAGGGGTTCGTCAGCCCCAGCATTTT
TRBV7-2	-	TRBJ1-6	-	CASSLGSLGSSYNSPLHF	TGTGCCAGCAGCTTAGGGTCATTAGGGAGCTCCTATAATTCACCCCTCCACTTT
TRBV20-1	-	TRBJ2-7	-	CSARAYEQYF	TGCAGTGCGAGGGCATACGAGCAGTACTTC
TRBV3-1/TRBV3-2	-	TRBJ1-1	-	CASSQGGGGVTEAFF	TGTGCCAGCAGCCAAGGGGGCGGGGGAGTCACTGAAGCTTTCTTT
TRBV7-2	-	TRBJ2-5	-	CASSLGQQETQYF	TGTGCCAGCAGCTTAGGGCAGCAAGAGACCCAGTACTTC
TRBV28	-	TRBJ1-5	-	CASTPGAVSNQPQHF	TGTGCCAGCACCCCCGGTGCCGTTAGCAATCAGCCCCAGCATTTT
TRBV30	TRBD1	TRBJ2-7	-	CAWSGTGFFHEQYF	TGTGCCTGGAGTGGGACAGGGTTCTTCCACGAGCAGTACTTC
TRBV6-6	TRBD2	TRBJ2-7	once	CASSYRLAGASYEQYF	TGTGCCAGCAGTTACCGACTAGCGGGGGCGTCCTACGAGCAGTACTTC
TRBV12-2	-	TRBJ1-3	-	CASRPVTRFSGNTIYF	TGTGCAAGTCGCCCAGTGACCAGGTTCTCTGGAAACACCATATATTTT
TRBV28	-	TRBJ1-4	-	CASSPSGRATNEKLFF	TGTGCCAGCAGCCCGTCGGGGAGAGCAACTAATGAAAAACTGTTTTTT
TRBV12-3/TRBV12-4	-	TRBJ2-5	-	CASSYQREETQYF	TGTGCCAGCAGTTATCAGAGGGAAGAGACCCAGTACTTC
TRBV7-8	-	TRBJ1-4	-	CASSLASQGHEKLFF	TGTGCCAGCAGCTTAGCTTCCCAGGGGCATGAAAAACTGTTTTTT
TRBV7-3	-	TRBJ2-1	-	CASSLESTRKFF	TGTGCCAGCAGCTTAGAGAGTACGCGGAAGTTCTTC
TRBV15	-	TRBJ1-1	-	CATSPWGGNTEAFF	TGTGCCACCAGCCCGTGGGGGGGGAACACTGAAGCTTTCTTT
TRBV18	TRBD1	TRBJ1-6	once	CASSPVGQGSSYNSPLHF	TGTGCCAGCTCACCTGTGGGACAGGGGAGCTCCTATAATTCACCCCTCCACTTT
TRBV13	-	TRBJ1-1	-	CASSLMQGNTEAFF	TGTGCCAGCAGCTTAATGCAGGGGAACACTGAAGCTTTCTTT
TRBV7-2	-	TRBJ1-3	-	CASSFYSGNSGNTIYF	TGTGCCAGCAGCTTTTATTCGGGAAACTCTGGAAACACCATATATTTT
TRBV5-1	-	TRBJ2-7	-	CASSWGSGEGEQYF	TGCGCCAGCAGCTGGGGATCCGGCGAGGGCGAGCAGTACTTC
TRBV7-9	-	TRBJ1-4	-	CASNSPARGQVNEKLFF	TGTGCCAGCAACTCCCCCGCCCGGGGACAAGTGAATGAAAAACTGTTTTTT
TRBV30	-	TRBJ1-2	-	CAWSPSKYGYTF	TGTGCCTGGAGCCCATCTAAGTATGGCTACACCTTC
TRBV28	-	TRBJ2-3	-	CASSLGGPQYF	TGTGCCAGCAGTTTGGGGGGTCCGCAGTATTTT
TRBV5-1	TRBD1	TRBJ1-4	-	CASSRDRDEKLFF	TGCGCCAGCAGTCGGGACAGGGATGAAAAACTGTTTTTT
TRBV5-1	TRBD2	TRBJ2-3	-	CASSPAGGGAGSDTQYF	TGCGCCAGCAGCCCCGCCGGGGGAGGGGCGGGATCAGATACGCAGTATTTT
TRBV7-6	TRBD2	TRBJ2-2	once	CASSHRGGLAVNTGELFF	TGTGCCAGCAGCCACCGAGGGGGACTAGCGGTGAACACCGGGGAGCTGTTTTTT
TRBV6-5	-	TRBJ1-2	-	CASSTPGGDYGYTF	TGTGCCAGCAGTACCCCCGGGGGTGATTATGGCTACACCTTC
TRBV5-8	-	TRBJ2-3	-	CASSLARGRTDTQYF	TGTGCCAGCAGCTTGGCGCGTGGTCGCACAGATACGCAGTATTTT
TRBV7-9	TRBD1	TRBJ1-5	-	CASSRSPLQGADQPQHF	TGTGCCAGCAGCAGGTCCCCATTACAGGGGGCAGATCAGCCCCAGCATTTT
TRBV28	-	TRBJ1-6	-	CAGSLQGIADNSPLHF	TGTGCCGGCAGTTTACAGGGAATAGCCGATAATTCACCCCTCCACTTT
TRBV9	-	TRBJ1-1	-	CASSEGVGESEAFF	TGTGCCAGCAGCGAGGGGGTCGGTGAGTCTGAAGCTTTCTTT
TRBV29-1	-	TRBJ1-1	-	CSVERGEAFF	TGCAGCGTTGAGAGAGGTGAAGCTTTCTTT
TRBV6-1	TRBD1	TRBJ1-2	once	CASSESGDRGYTF	TGTGCCAGCAGTGAATCAGGGGACAGGGGCTACACCTTC
TRBV4-3	-	TRBJ1-1	-	CASSPGVQGNTEAFF	TGCGCCAGCAGCCCTGGGGTACAGGGGAACACTGAAGCTTTCTTT
TRBV19	-	TRBJ1-2	-	CASTMRGLGYTF	TGTGCCAGTACCATGCGAGGGCTCGGCTACACCTTC
TRBV6-5	TRBD2	TRBJ2-5	-	CASFKRGGGETQYF	TGTGCCAGCTTCAAGCGGGGGGGAGGAGAGACCCAGTACTTC
TRBV29-1	TRBD2	TRBJ2-5	-	CSADGGAQRGPETQYF	TGCAGCGCAGACGGGGGGGCGCAAAGGGGCCCTGAGACCCAGTACTTC
TRBV4-1	-	TRBJ2-2	-	CASSRGLNLNTGELFF	TGCGCCAGCAGCCGAGGACTGAACCTGAACACCGGGGAGCTGTTTTTT
TRBV7-3	TRBD1	TRBJ2-1	-	CASSSRGQGGNEQFF	TGTGCCAGCAGCAGTAGGGGACAGGGAGGGAATGAGCAGTTCTTC
TRBV9	-	TRBJ1-6	-	CASSPGLQNSPLHF	TGTGCCAGCAGCCCGGGACTACAGAATTCACCCCTCCACTTT
TRBV7-2	TRBD2	TRBJ2-3	-	CASSTQAGSGGPDTQYF	TGTGCCAGCAGCACTCAGGCAGGTAGCGGGGGGCCAGATACGCAGTATTTT
TRBV15	-	TRBJ1-6	-	CATSRDKTRVGGDHF	TGTGCCACCAGCAGAGATAAAACTCGAGTCGGGGGGGACCACTTT
TRBV19	TRBD2	TRBJ2-3	-	CASSTGGGTDTQYF	TGTGCCAGTAGTACCGGGGGGGGCACAGATACGCAGTATTTT
TRBV5-8	TRBD1	TRBJ2-6	-	CASSFETGGSGANVLTF	TGTGCCAGCAGCTTTGAGACAGGGGGCTCGGGGGCCAACGTCCTGACTTTC
TRBV11-3	-	TRBJ1-1	-	CASSLVWDKNTEAFF	TGTGCCAGCAGCTTAGTATGGGACAAGAACACTGAAGCTTTCTTT